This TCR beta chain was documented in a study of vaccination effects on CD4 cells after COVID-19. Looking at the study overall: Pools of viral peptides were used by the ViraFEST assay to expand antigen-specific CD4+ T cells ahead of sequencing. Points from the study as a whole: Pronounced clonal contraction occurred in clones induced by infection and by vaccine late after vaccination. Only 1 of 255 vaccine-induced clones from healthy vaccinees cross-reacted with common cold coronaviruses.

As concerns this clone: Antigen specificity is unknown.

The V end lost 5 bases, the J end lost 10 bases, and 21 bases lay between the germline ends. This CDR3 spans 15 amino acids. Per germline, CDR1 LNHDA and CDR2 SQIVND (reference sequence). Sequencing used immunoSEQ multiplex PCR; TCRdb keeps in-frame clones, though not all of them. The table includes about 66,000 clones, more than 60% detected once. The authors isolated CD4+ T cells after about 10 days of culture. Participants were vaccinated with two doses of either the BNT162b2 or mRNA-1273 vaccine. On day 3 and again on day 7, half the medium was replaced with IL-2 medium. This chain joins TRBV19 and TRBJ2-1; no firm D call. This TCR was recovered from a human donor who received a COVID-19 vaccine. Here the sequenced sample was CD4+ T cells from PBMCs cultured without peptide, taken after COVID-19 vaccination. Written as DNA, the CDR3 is TGTGCCAGTAGTCCAAACCTACTACTGGTACAGGAGCAGTTCTTC. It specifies CASSPNLLLVQEQFF.